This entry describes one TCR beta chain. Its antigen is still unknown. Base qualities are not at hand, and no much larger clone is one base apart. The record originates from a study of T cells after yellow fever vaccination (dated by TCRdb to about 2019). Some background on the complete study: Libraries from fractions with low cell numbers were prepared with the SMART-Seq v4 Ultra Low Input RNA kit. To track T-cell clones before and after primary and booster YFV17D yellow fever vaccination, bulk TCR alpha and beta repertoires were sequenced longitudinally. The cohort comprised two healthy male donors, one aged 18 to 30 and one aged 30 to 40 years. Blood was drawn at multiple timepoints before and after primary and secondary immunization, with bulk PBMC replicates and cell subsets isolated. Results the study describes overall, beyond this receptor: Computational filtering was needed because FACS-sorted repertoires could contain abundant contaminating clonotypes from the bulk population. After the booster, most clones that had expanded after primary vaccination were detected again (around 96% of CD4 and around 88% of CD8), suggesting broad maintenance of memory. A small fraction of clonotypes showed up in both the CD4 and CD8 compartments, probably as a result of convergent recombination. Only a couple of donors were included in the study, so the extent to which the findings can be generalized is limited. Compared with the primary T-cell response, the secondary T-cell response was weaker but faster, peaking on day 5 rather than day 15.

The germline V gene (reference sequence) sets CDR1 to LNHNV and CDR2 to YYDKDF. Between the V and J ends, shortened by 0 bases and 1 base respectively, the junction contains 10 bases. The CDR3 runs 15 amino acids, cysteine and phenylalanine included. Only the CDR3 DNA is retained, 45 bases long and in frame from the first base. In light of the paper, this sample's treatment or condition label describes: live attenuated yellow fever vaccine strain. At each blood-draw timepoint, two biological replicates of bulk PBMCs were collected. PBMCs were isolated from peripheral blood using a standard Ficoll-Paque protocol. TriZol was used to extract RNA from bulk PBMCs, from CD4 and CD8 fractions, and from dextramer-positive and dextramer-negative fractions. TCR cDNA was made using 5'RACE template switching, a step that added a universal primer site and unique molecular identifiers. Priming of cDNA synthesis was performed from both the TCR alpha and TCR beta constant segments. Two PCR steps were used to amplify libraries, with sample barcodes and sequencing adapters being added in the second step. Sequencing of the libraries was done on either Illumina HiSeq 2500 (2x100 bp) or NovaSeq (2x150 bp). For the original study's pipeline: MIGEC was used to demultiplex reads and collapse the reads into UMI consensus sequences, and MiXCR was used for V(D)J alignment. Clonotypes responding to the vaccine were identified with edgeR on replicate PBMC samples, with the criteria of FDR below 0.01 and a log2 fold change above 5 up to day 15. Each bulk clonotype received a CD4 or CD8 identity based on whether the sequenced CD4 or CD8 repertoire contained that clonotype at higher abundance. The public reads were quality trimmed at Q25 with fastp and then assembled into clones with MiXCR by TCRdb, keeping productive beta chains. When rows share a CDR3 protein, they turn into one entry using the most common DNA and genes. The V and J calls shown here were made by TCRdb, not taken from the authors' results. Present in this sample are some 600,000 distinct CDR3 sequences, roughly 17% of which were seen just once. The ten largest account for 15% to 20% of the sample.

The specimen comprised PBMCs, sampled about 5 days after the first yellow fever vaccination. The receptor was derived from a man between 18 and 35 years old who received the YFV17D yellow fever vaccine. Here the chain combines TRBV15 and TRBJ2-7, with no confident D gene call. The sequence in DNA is TGTGCCACCAGCAGAGATTTCCTTCGATCCTACGAGCAGTACTTC. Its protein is CATSRDFLRSYEQYF.